The T cell receptor beta chain under discussion was sequenced for a study of blood T cells in healthy people across ages. There were at least 6 micrograms of total RNA extracted from every sample. V shed 5 bases and J shed 12 bases, with 15 bases lying between them. This CDR3 has 11 residues. The germline V gene has CDR1 DFQATT and CDR2 SNEGSKA (reference sequence). The second PCR ran about 6 to 11 cycles with a sample-barcoded 5' primer and J-beta primers. TCRdb redid the calling of the 5' RACE reads with MiXCR, one entry per CDR3 protein. The sample holds approximately 1,100,000 distinct CDR3 sequences, over 35% seen once.

V gene TRBV20-1 combines with J gene TRBJ2-3; D is perhaps TRBD1 or TRBD2 (5 bases each). The source is a woman aged 60-75 years in good health. The specimen was blood. CDR3 sequence: CSAFSGTTQYF. In DNA, the CDR3 is TGCAGTGCTTTCTCCGGGACCACCCAGTATTTT.